Presented here are 9 T cell receptor beta chains from one specimen sequenced in a study of beta chain features in type 1 diabetes. The isolated RNA, all of it, was reverse transcribed, so expressed TCRB transcripts were what got sequenced. Here immunoSEQ multiplex PCR was the method, and the copy in TCRdb shows in-frame clones only, minus some. The repertoire includes 300,000 to 450,000 clones, around 12% of them detected once, and about 0.017% sits in the top ten. The source material was naive CD4+ T cells from blood. The receptors come from a man younger than 35 in good health.

This clone was counted only a few times. V and J are TRBV2 and TRBJ2-7; D is undetermined. This CDR3 spans 11 amino acids. The germline gives CDR1 SNHLY, CDR2 FYNNEI. Trimming cost V 7 bases and J 3 bases, with 7 bases left between them. The chain's CDR3 is CASKSFYEQYF. In DNA form, the CDR3 reads TGTGCCAGCAAATCCTTCTACGAGCAGTACTTC.

This clone has a single count. V gene TRBV10-3 combines with J gene TRBJ2-3; 10 positions match TRBD1. Germline trimming cut 6 bases from V and 4 bases from J; bases unmatched to any gene: 4. Germline loops: CDR1 ENHRY, CDR2 SYGVKD. This CDR3 spans 14 amino acids. CDR3 sequence: CAIRGQGKADTQYF. The CDR3 bases are TGTGCCATCAGGGGACAGGGGAAGGCAGATACGCAGTATTTT.

This clone has more than one count but fewer than ten. The chain couples TRBV6-5 to TRBJ2-1; 7 positions agree with TRBD2. CDR1 is MNHEY, CDR2 SVGAGI, per germline. The CDR3 is 14 residues long. Trimming removed 1 base from V and 8 bases from J; junction bases left unmatched: 5. CDR3 coding DNA: TGTGCCAGCAGTTACTACGCGGGGGTGGATGAGCAGTTCTTC. It encodes CASSYYAGVDEQFF.

This clone has a handful of counts. CDR3 sequence reads: CASSFKTDGYTF. The CDR3 DNA sequence: TGTGCCAGCAGCTTTAAGACAGATGGCTACACCTTC. The rearrangement links TRBV5-4 to TRBJ1-2; TRBD1 is a possible D gene (5 bases). This CDR3 region has 12 residues. The V end lost 2 bases, the J end lost 6 bases, and 8 bases lay between the germline ends. Germline V CDR1 and CDR2: SGHNT, YYREEE (reference sequence).

This chain joins TRBV28 and TRBJ1-2, with 8 bases lining up with TRBD1. Germline CDR1 MDHEN, CDR2 SYDVKM. The CDR3 loop spans 14 amino acids. V shed 5 bases, J shed 4 bases, and the junction held 6 bases outside the gene matches. The CDR3 protein is CASSPQGDSYGYTF. The CDR3 DNA is TGTGCCAGCAGTCCACAGGGGGACAGCTATGGCTACACCTTC.

This clone was seen only a few times. The genes are TRBV7-2 and TRBJ2-6; 7 positions agree with TRBD1. This CDR3 has 15 residues. The trim removed 4 bases at V and 0 bases at J, leaving 0 bases unmatched. Germline CDR1 reads SGHTA; CDR2 reads FQGNSA. The DNA of the CDR3 is TGTGCCAGCAGCTACAGGGGCTCTGGGGCCAACGTCCTGACTTTC. Residues: CASSYRGSGANVLTF. Drawing the rest from reference TRBV7-2 and TRBJ2-6, the complete variable domain is GAGVSQSPSNKVTEKGKDVELRCDPISGHTALYWYRQSLGQGLEFLIYFQGNSAPDKSGLPSDRFSAERTGGSVSTLTIQRTQQEDSAVYLCASSYRGSGANVLTFGAGSRLTVL.

The chain links TRBV19 to TRBJ2-2, with 8 nucleotides matching TRBD1. This CDR3 region has 15 residues. Trimming removed 3 bases from V and 4 bases from J; junction bases left unmatched: 4. Germline CDR1 LNHDA, CDR2 SQIVND (reference sequence). The CDR3 here is CASSMGTGRTGELFF. The CDR3 nucleotides are TGTGCCAGTAGTATGGGGACAGGTCGCACCGGGGAGCTGTTTTTT.

DNA of the CDR3: TGTGCCAGCAGTTTAGGGCTAGCGGGCGTTAAAACTAGCACAGATACGCAGTATTTT. Protein sequence: CASSLGLAGVKTSTDTQYF. The chain links TRBV28 to TRBJ2-3, with 8 bases identical to TRBD2. Losses at the gene ends were 2 bases for V and 0 bases for J; bases not matched to a gene: 13. CDR1 and CDR2 (germline): MDHEN, SYDVKM. This CDR3 is built from 19 residues.

This clone was observed a few times. In DNA form, the CDR3 reads TGTGCCAGCAGCACTCCCCCCGGGACAGCGGAGACCCAGTACTTC. Protein sequence: CASSTPPGTAETQYF. The chain uses TRBV11-1 and TRBJ2-5; 7 bases align to TRBD1. This CDR3 has 15 residues. Trimming removed 5 bases from V and 5 bases from J; junction bases left unmatched: 11. Germline V gene sequence: CDR1 SGHAT, CDR2 FQDESV (reference sequence).